This T cell receptor (beta chain) was captured in a study of blood T cells in healthy people across ages (dated by TCRdb to the mid-2010s). With respect to the entire study: In model experiments, roughly one uniquely barcoded TCR beta cDNA molecule per two T cells was captured by template switching. To track age-related changes in TCR beta repertoire diversity, the study relied on deep sequencing normalized with unique cDNA molecular identifiers. The donors were split into four age groups: young (average 16 years), middle-aged (roughly 39), aged (more than 60) and long-lived (approximately 89). Two additional independent replicas of 1 million unique cDNA reads from the same blood draw were analyzed for two donors (one aged 18 to 30 and one aged 80 or older).

About this clonotype itself: It has no known antigen specificity. At one end, the junction sequence differs from germline, possibly due to a read error.

Beyond this particular receptor, the publication reports: Observed TCR beta diversity per million T cells fell roughly linearly with age, and a significant reduction was already apparent by age roughly 40. Conclusive comparison of naive and antigen-experienced compartments was prevented by the profiling of bulk unsorted PBMCs. Compared with the aged group, the long-lived group had more naive CD4+ T cells, fewer expanded clones and increased TCR diversity, suggesting age selection. A strong correlation was found between observed TCR beta diversity and the percentage of naive T cells measured by flow cytometry. The CMV infection status of donors was not known, potentially confounding age-related changes in expanded clonotypes. Estimates of total diversity based on one million sequenced T cells were regarded as lower bounds and as underestimates.

The donors were roughly 39 Caucasian individuals from Russia, aged 6 to 90 years, who were systemically healthy. Each donor gave around 9.8 milliliters of peripheral blood, collected into EDTA-treated Vacutainer tubes. Ficoll-Paque density-gradient centrifugation was used to isolate PBMCs, with at least 7 million per sample. Total RNA was extracted from PBMCs with Trizol reagent, with at least 5.5 micrograms obtained per sample. For every donor, flow cytometry on a PBMC aliquot measured the percentage of naive CD45RAhigh/CD27high T cells. The CDR3 spans 14 residues, from the cysteine through the phenylalanine. This entry keeps only the CDR3 DNA: 42 bases, framed from base 1. CDR1 and CDR2, per the germline V gene, are KGHSH and LQKENI. Library creation used 5' RACE. TCRdb shows the sequencer as Illumina HiSeq 2500. The second PCR ran for about 7 to 11 cycles and used a J-beta primer mix along with a sample-barcoded 5' primer. Each TCR beta cDNA molecule received a unique molecular identifier from a template-switch 5' adaptor carrying 12 random nucleotides. Each sample yielded at least 2.5 million CDR3-containing paired-end reads. All of the RNA was converted into first-strand cDNA using the Mint cDNA synthesis kit, with a TRBC-specific oligonucleotide serving as the primer. Following uracil-DNA glycosylase treatment, all cDNA underwent a first 18-cycle PCR with the universal primers M1SS and BC2_uni_R. The original methods were these. Each sample was normalized by randomly selecting 1 million high-quality reads, each carrying a distinct molecular identifier. Reads sharing molecular identifiers were discarded rather than binned into consensus sequences. MiTCR, set to a Q25 quality threshold and the strictest error-elimination algorithm, was used for CDR3 identification, clonotype clustering and error correction. Lower-bound total TCR beta diversity was estimated with a nonparametric unseen species model using Euler transformation. TCRdb handled the public reads itself, with Q25 trimming in fastp and clone calling in MiXCR, and kept productive beta chains. Each CDR3 protein gets just one entry, which takes the most common genes and DNA from the rows behind it. The V and J calls were determined by TCRdb, not by the authors. A total of some 1,000,000 distinct CDR3 sequences appear in this sample, about 23% of them only once. The leading ten clones occupy approximately 0.75% of the sample.

These data also featured in a second study, about T cells of mothers and their children. Looking at the second paper: Nine systemically healthy Caucasian individuals served as donors, namely three mothers together with their six children. cDNA synthesis consumed the entire amount of extracted RNA, loaded at about 1.5 ug RNA in each 15 ul reaction. In the second PCR, sample barcodes and 2-4 random nucleotides were introduced via the M1S primer. Each mother yielded over 9.5 million TCR beta CDR3 reads and each child some 3 million reads. TCR recombination output is similarly shaped by thymic selection in related and unrelated pairs, with a minor effect exerted by inherited differences. Normalized repertoire overlap was always slightly but never significantly higher in related than unrelated mother-child pairs. No persistent microchimeric T cell clones were found, with a detection sensitivity of 80 to 100 clones per million clonotypes. Deep NGS was used in the study to compare the TCR beta repertoires of mothers and children and to look for features that separate related mother-child pairs from unrelated individuals. Mothers averaged approximately 40 +/- 4 years of age and children averaged roughly 12 +/- 4 years. Libraries were sequenced on Illumina HiSeq 2000 with 100+100 nt paired-end reads after adapter ligation with NEBNext reagents. To prevent cross-contamination, the mother and child libraries were prepared a month apart and were sequenced in separate runs. For each donor, between about 500,000 and 2,100,000 distinct TCR beta clonotypes were identified. Naive TCR beta clonotypes were estimated from low-frequency clonotypes matched to each donor's FACS-determined naive share, without sorting.

This chain is built from TRBV18 and TRBJ1-2; 9 bases in the middle match TRBD1. This sequence was found in a girl aged 2 to 9 in good health. Specimen: blood. The DNA reads as follows: TGTGCCAGCTCACAGAGGGACAGGGTCGGTGGCTGCACCTTC. It specifies CASSQRDRVGGCTF.